This passage covers 19 T cell receptor beta chains from one sample sequenced in a study of blood T cell repertoires in COVID-19. Clones were read by immunoSEQ multiplex PCR, and TCRdb kept only the in-frame ones, dropping some. The top ten clones hold 2.3% of a sample with under 150,000 clones, more than 70% of them seen once. The sequenced sample consisted of peripheral blood. Source of these receptors: a human donor in a cohort sampled during active COVID-19.

The rearrangement joins TRBV30 to TRBJ2-6; D not resolved. This CDR3 comprises 12 residues. Deletions cut 4 bases from V and 4 bases from J, with 5 bases between. Per germline, CDR1 GTSNPN and CDR2 SVGIG (reference sequence). DNA for the CDR3: TGTGCCTGGAACTCAGGGGCCAACGTCCTGACTTTC. This codes for CAWNSGANVLTF.

The chain combines TRBV9 with TRBJ2-1, with D uncertain. The germline gives CDR1 SGDLS, CDR2 YYNGEE. The CDR3 covers 13 residues. V was cut by 1 base and J by 8 bases, with 10 bases left in between. CDR3 in DNA: TGTGCCAGCAGCGTAAGCAGGAATGATGAGCAGTTCTTC. Its protein product is CASSVSRNDEQFF.

V is TRBV11-2 and J is TRBJ1-3, with D tentatively TRBD1 (6 bases). CDR1 SGHAT and CDR2 FQNNGV come from the germline V gene. The CDR3 is made up of 18 amino acids. V was pared by 4 bases and J by 4 bases, with 23 bases between. The CDR3 sequence is CASSSLKSSQGSGNTIYF. For the CDR3, the DNA is TGTGCCAGCAGCTCCTTAAAAAGTTCACAGGGAAGCGGAAACACCATATATTTT.

The chain recombines TRBV18 with TRBJ1-1; no reliable D call. The V end was cut by 3 bases, the J end by 2 bases, with 4 bases between. The CDR3 runs 12 residues. CDR1 KGHSH and CDR2 LQKENI come from the germline V gene. The CDR3 spells CASSPYNTEAFF. The CDR3, as DNA: TGTGCCAGCTCACCGTATAACACTGAAGCTTTCTTT. Full variable domain (missing parts from reference TRBV18 and TRBJ1-1): NAGVMQNPRHLVRRRGQEARLRCSPMKGHSHVYWYRQLPEEGLKFMVYLQKENIIDESGMPKERFSAEFPKEGPSILRIQQVVRGDSAAYFCASSPYNTEAFFGQGTRLTVV.

This clone was detected once. The V gene is TRBV5-6, the J gene TRBJ1-6; TRBD1 agrees at 9 bases. CDR1 SGHDT and CDR2 YYEEEE come from the germline V gene. The junction had 8 bases not matched to a gene; V was cut back by 5 bases and J by 8 bases. This CDR3 region has 15 residues. CDR3 in amino acids: CASRRTGVRDSPLHF. The CDR3 nucleotides are TGTGCCAGCAGGCGGACAGGGGTAAGGGATTCACCCCTCCACTTT.

The rearrangement uses TRBV5-1 and TRBJ1-2; D is perhaps TRBD1 (5 bases). CDR3 length: 13 residues. Looked up from germline, CDR1 is SGHRS and CDR2 is YFSETQ. V lost 0 bases and J 6 bases, leaving 9 bases between the germline ends. CDR3 nucleotide sequence: TGCGCCAGCAGCTTGGCCGGGGGAGATGGCTACACCTTC. This codes for CASSLAGGDGYTF.

The rearrangement uses TRBV4-1 and TRBJ1-5; 7 positions match TRBD1. This CDR3 contains 18 residues. The germline CDR1 and CDR2 sequences are MGHRA and YSYEKL. Unmatched junction bases numbered 12, after V lost 0 bases and J lost 4 bases. The DNA of the CDR3 is TGCGCCAGCAGCCAAGATGGAGGGACAGCGCTCCTTAATCAGCCCCAGCATTTT. Translation gives CASSQDGGTALLNQPQHF.

This clone was counted once. The sample contains more than one DNA sequence encoding this CDR3. The genes are TRBV7-9 and TRBJ2-3; the match to TRBD2 covers 13 bases. Germline loops: CDR1 SEHNR, CDR2 FQNEAQ (reference sequence). The CDR3 contains 16 residues. Losses at the gene ends were 4 bases for V and 1 base for J; bases not matched to a gene: 2. This chain's CDR3 is CASSSGLAGGTDTQYF. CDR3 coding DNA: TGTGCCAGCAGCTCAGGACTAGCGGGGGGCACAGATACGCAGTATTTT. Supplemented by reference TRBV7-9 and TRBJ2-3, the full variable domain reads DTGVSQNPRHKITKRGQNVTFRCDPISEHNRLYWYRQTLGQGPEFLTYFQNEAQLEKSRLLSDRFSAERPKGSFSTLEIQRTEQGDSAMYLCASSSGLAGGTDTQYFGPGTRLTVL.

The chain joins TRBV4-2 to TRBJ2-1, with 8 bases aligning to TRBD2. The V gene's germline CDR1 is LGHNA and CDR2 YNFKEQ. J was trimmed by 0 bases and V by 0 bases; bases with no gene match: 4. This CDR3 has 17 residues. CDR3 loop: CASSQDLAGSSYNEQFF. In nucleotides, the CDR3 is TGTGCCAGCAGCCAAGACTTAGCGGGGAGCTCCTACAATGAGCAGTTCTTC.

V is TRBV7-2 and J is TRBJ1-3, with TRBD1 as a possible D gene (5 bases). Germline CDR1 is SGHTA and CDR2 is FQGNSA. CDR3 size: 17 residues. V was cut by 1 base and J by 0 bases, with 13 bases left in between. CDR3 DNA sequence: TGTGCCAGCAGCTTAGAGGGGCAACAGGACTCTGGAAACACCATATATTTT. It is translated as CASSLEGQQDSGNTIYF.

The chain has TRBV6-6 and TRBJ2-6; D might be TRBD1 (5 bases). Trimming removed 6 bases from V and 0 bases from J, with 9 bases in between. The CDR3 sequence is 15 residues long. Germline V gives CDR1 MNHNY, CDR2 SVGAGI (reference sequence). CDR3 in amino acids: CASSHRPSGANVLTF. DNA for the CDR3: TGTGCCAGCAGCCACAGGCCCTCTGGGGCCAACGTCCTGACTTTC.

V is TRBV5-1 and J is TRBJ2-7; 10 bases match TRBD2. J gave up 0 bases and V 4 bases, and 13 bases lay outside the gene matches. The CDR3 covers 18 residues. Germline lookup yields CDR1 SGHRS and CDR2 YFSETQ. The chain's CDR3 is CASSRGLAGAVSSYEQYF. The CDR3 region has the DNA TGCGCCAGCAGCAGAGGGCTAGCGGGAGCAGTTAGCTCCTACGAGCAGTACTTC.

The chain joins TRBV19 to TRBJ2-2; TRBD2 matches 11 bases. The V gene end was trimmed by 7 bases and the J gene end by 6 bases; junction bases not matched to a gene: 13. This CDR3 is built from 17 residues. The germline V gene encodes CDR1 LNHDA and CDR2 SQIVND (reference sequence). CDR3 DNA: TGTGCCAGTACTTGGACTAGCGGGCCTTCTAAGCCCGGGGAGCTGTTTTTT. Translation gives CASTWTSGPSKPGELFF.

This chain connects TRBV4-3 to TRBJ2-7; D might be TRBD2 (7 bases). Trimming cost V 4 bases and J 4 bases, with 11 bases left between them. The CDR3 is 13 residues long. Germline V gene sequence: CDR1 LGHNA, CDR2 YSLEER. Written as DNA, the CDR3 is TGCGCCAGCAGCCTACAGGGAGGGTACGAGCAGTACTTC. Translation gives CASSLQGGYEQYF.

J is TRBJ1-1 and V is TRBV7-2, with a tentative D call TRBD1 (6 bases). Germline V gives CDR1 SGHTA, CDR2 FQGNSA. This CDR3 spans 13 amino acids. The V gene lost 3 bases and the J gene lost 5 bases, with 10 bases spanning the gap. The CDR3 loop reads CASSFGQRTEAFF. The CDR3 DNA reads as TGTGCCAGCAGCTTCGGACAGAGGACTGAAGCTTTCTTT.

CDR3 amino acids: CASSIEDRPHYEQYF. In DNA, the CDR3 is TGTGCCAGTAGTATAGAGGACAGACCCCACTACGAGCAGTACTTC. The chain employs TRBV19 and TRBJ2-7; D might be TRBD1 (6 bases). Germline CDR1 reads LNHDA; CDR2 reads SQIVND (reference sequence). V lost 0 bases to trimming and J lost 3 bases, with 12 bases between them. This CDR3 region has 15 residues.

As DNA, the CDR3 is TGTGCCTGGAGTGTACTGAGGCCCAGGGGGCGTACCAACTCTGGAAACACCATATATTTT. Protein sequence: CAWSVLRPRGRTNSGNTIYF. This sequence joins TRBV30 and TRBJ1-3; TRBD1 matches 8 bases. The CDR3 loop spans 20 amino acids. The V gene end was trimmed by 0 bases and the J gene end by 0 bases; junction bases not matched to a gene: 16. Germline CDR1 GTSNPN, CDR2 SVGIG (reference sequence). The full variable domain, its missing parts supplied by reference TRBV30 and TRBJ1-3, is SQTIHQWPATLVQPVGSPLSLECTVEGTSNPNLYWYRQAAGRGLQLLFYSVGIGQISSEVPQNLSASRPQDRQFILSSKKLLLSDSGFYLCAWSVLRPRGRTNSGNTIYFGEGSWLTVV.

This chain connects TRBV7-9 to TRBJ2-7, with a tentative D call TRBD2 (5 bases). Between the trimmed V and J ends, which lost 1 base and 0 bases, there was a span of 7 bases. CDR1 SEHNR and CDR2 FQNEAQ come from the germline V gene (reference sequence). This CDR3 has 14 amino acids. CDR3 residues: CASSLGGLSYEQYF. Here the CDR3 DNA reads TGTGCCAGCAGCTTAGGAGGGCTCTCCTACGAGCAGTACTTC.

A note on this clone: Other nucleotide sequences in the sample specify the same CDR3. The chain joins TRBV12-3 or TRBV12-4 to TRBJ1-1, with unresolved D. CDR3 length: 13 residues. V shed 1 base and J shed 1 base, with 4 bases lying between them. The chain's CDR3 is CASSLGQNTEAFF. In DNA, the CDR3 is TGTGCCAGCAGTTTAGGACAGAACACTGAAGCTTTCTTT.